This TCR beta chain was recovered during a study of Graves' ophthalmopathy and Graves' hyperthyroidism. Study-wide results and caveats: Appearing in blood as well were most expanded thyroid clonotypes above 0.001 frequency.

Note on this clonotype: Its cognate antigen is unknown.

TCR beta CDR3 amplification used RNA transcripts. HTBI-primed first-round RT-PCR preceded second-round multiplex PCR. TCRdb called the multiplex PCR reads again in MiXCR, with one record for every CDR3 protein. The data hold approximately 160,000 distinct CDR3 sequences, with 39% observed a single time. From germline, CDR1 is SGDLS and CDR2 YYNGEE. The CDR3 runs to 12 residues. The sample taken for sequencing was peripheral blood. This TCR was recovered from a man aged 30 to 45 with Graves' ophthalmopathy. The chain combines TRBV9 with TRBJ2-5, with a weak D call TRBD2 (6 bases). CDR3 DNA: TGTGCTAGCGGTGATGGCCAAGAGACCCAGTACTTC. Protein product: CASGDGQETQYF.